The 6 T cell receptor beta chains in this list originate from one sample, sequenced in a study of cytomegalovirus exposure and HLA in healthy donors. In the PCR, 60 Vbeta and 13 Jbeta primers were used. Here immunoSEQ multiplex PCR was the method, and the copy in TCRdb shows in-frame clones only, minus some. This table holds 150,000 to 200,000 clones, around 83% found once. The sample was PBMCs. These receptors all stem from a man between 18 and 29 years old in good health and CMV-seropositive.

The chain carries TRBV6-5 and TRBJ2-7; no reliable D call. Per germline, CDR1 MNHEY and CDR2 SVGAGI. V was pared by 5 bases and J by 3 bases, with 8 bases between. CDR3 size: 12 residues. The CDR3 DNA follows: TGTGCCAGCAGTGGGCAGAACTACGAGCAGTACTTC. Residues: CASSGQNYEQYF.

This clone was counted once. The rearrangement links TRBV5-1 to TRBJ1-4; 8 bases align to TRBD1. With V trimmed by 4 bases and J by 0 bases, 17 bases remained unmatched. CDR1 and CDR2 from the germline V gene are SGHRS and YFSETQ. The CDR3 contains 20 residues. The CDR3 region has the DNA TGCGCCAGCAGCCCGGACGTAGCAGGGGGCAACCTTGCAACTAATGAAAAACTGTTTTTT. Translating gives CASSPDVAGGNLATNEKLFF.

This chain links TRBV7-2 with TRBJ1-4, with D perhaps matching TRBD1 (5 bases). Trimming took off 2 bases at V and 3 bases at J, with 16 bases between the two ends. The CDR3 runs to 17 residues. Germline V gene data show CDR1 as SGHTA and CDR2 as FQGNSA. This CDR3 is CASSLISRGWANEKLFF. CDR3 DNA sequence: TGTGCCAGCAGCTTAATTTCACGGGGGTGGGCTAATGAAAAACTGTTTTTT.

The rearrangement links TRBV18 to TRBJ1-2, with D maybe TRBD1 (5 bases). The CDR3 contains 15 residues. Germline values: CDR1 KGHSH, CDR2 LQKENI. V lost 3 bases to trimming and J lost 0 bases, with 11 bases between them. CDR3 sequence: CASSPLTVTNYGYTF. The DNA of the CDR3 is TGTGCCAGCTCACCTTTGACAGTTACTAACTATGGCTACACCTTC.

V is TRBV7-3 and J is TRBJ1-5; D not resolved. V was pared by 3 bases and J by 6 bases, with 9 bases between. The CDR3 loop spans 13 amino acids. Germline V gene data show CDR1 as SGHTA and CDR2 as FQGTGA. The DNA for the CDR3 is TGTGCCAGCAGCTTCGGTGCGGGTCAGCCCCAGCATTTT. Its translation: CASSFGAGQPQHF. Variable domain in full (rest from reference TRBV7-3 and TRBJ1-5): GAGVSQTPSNKVTEKGKYVELRCDPISGHTALYWYRQSLGQGPEFLIYFQGTGAADDSGLPNDRFFAVRPEGSVSTLKIQRTERGDSAVYLCASSFGAGQPQHFGDGTRLSIL.

This chain joins TRBV10-3 and TRBJ1-1; 7 bases align to TRBD1. Germline loops: CDR1 ENHRY, CDR2 SYGVKD. Germline trimming cut 7 bases from V and 7 bases from J; bases unmatched to any gene: 9. The length of the CDR3 is 13 residues. CDR3 sequence reads: CAIKAGGIGEAFF. The CDR3 nucleotides are TGTGCCATCAAGGCAGGGGGAATTGGTGAAGCTTTCTTT.